This T cell receptor beta chain was retrieved from a study of identical twins. TCRdb analysed the 5' RACE reads with MiXCR anew, one entry per CDR3 protein. In the table there are about 340,000 distinct CDR3 sequences, roughly an eighth of which are singletons. There are 20 residues in the CDR3. After removal of 2 bases from V and 2 bases from J, the junction contained 13 bases not matched to a gene. Looked up from germline, CDR1 is MNHEY and CDR2 is SVGEGT. The sample was also linked to a second study, of yellow fever vaccine responses in identical twins.

The source of this sequence is a woman aged 18-29 years in good health. The chain employs TRBV6-2 or TRBV6-3 and TRBJ2-3, with 13 bases fitting TRBD2. Sequenced: CD8+ T cells sorted from blood. Written as DNA, the CDR3 is TGTGCCAGCAGTTACCGTATACCATCGACTAGCGGGAGGTTCACAGATACGCAGTATTTT. As protein: CASSYRIPSTSGRFTDTQYF.